What follows are 9 T cell receptor beta chains derived from one specimen sequenced in a study of human T cells and chemical hapten exposure. Via MiXCR, TCRdb re-called the RACE reads, giving one row per CDR3 protein. This sample has under 450,000 distinct CDR3 sequences, with 6% to 7% found just once. Time point reported: patch test 2, 6 weeks after DPC sensitization. Treatment indicated: therapeutic diphenylcyclopropenone sensitization with weekly scalp DPC. Sequenced material: whole blood, taken in connection with sensitization to the hapten diphenylcyclopropenone (DPC). The receptors derive from a woman younger than 35 with alopecia areata. Some clones in this sample may be carry-over from other donors' samples.

There are a few counts of this clonotype. V gene TRBV6-1 combines with J gene TRBJ2-7, with D uncertain. V dropped 1 base and J dropped 0 bases, with 7 bases sitting between them. The CDR3 has 14 amino acids. Germline CDR1 MNHNS, CDR2 SASEGT. CDR3 nucleotides: TGTGCCAGCAGTGAAGGCGTTAGCTCCTACGAGCAGTACTTC. This gives the protein CASSEGVSSYEQYF.

In its sample, this clonotype was seen a few times. The V gene is TRBV12-3 or TRBV12-4, the J gene TRBJ2-2; D is ambiguous. V shed 6 bases and J shed 5 bases, with 10 bases lying between them. This CDR3 contains 13 residues. For the CDR3, the DNA is TGTGCCAGCAGGGAGCAGGTTACCGGGGAGCTGTTTTTT. This codes for CASREQVTGELFF.

This clonotype was observed many times. The DNA for the CDR3 is TGTGCCAGCAGCTTCTGGGGGGGCCCCGATCAGCCCCAGCATTTT. The encoded protein is CASSFWGGPDQPQHF. The V call is TRBV7-2, the J call TRBJ1-5; D might be TRBD1 (6 bases). The CDR3 has 15 residues. CDR1 SGHTA and CDR2 FQGNSA come from the germline V gene. V lost 3 bases and J lost 5, with 14 bases in between.

This clonotype was seen many times. The V and J genes are TRBV18 and TRBJ1-1; TRBD1 might be the D (6 bases). The CDR3 covers 12 residues. The germline V gene has CDR1 KGHSH and CDR2 LQKENI. V was clipped by 6 bases and J by 7 bases, with 12 bases between them. The CDR3, as DNA: TGTGCCAGCTCTTTCGGACAGTTTGAAGCTTTCTTT. It encodes CASSFGQFEAFF.

Many counts were recorded for this clonotype. This rearrangement joins TRBV28 to TRBJ1-2, with 12 bases that match TRBD1. This CDR3 contains 18 residues. In germline, CDR1 is MDHEN, CDR2 SYDVKM. The trim removed 6 bases at V and 6 bases at J, leaving 17 bases unmatched. Here the CDR3 DNA reads TGTGCCAGCAGCACCACGACGGGGGACAGGGGGCGAAAGGATGGCTACACCTTC. Protein sequence: CASSTTTGDRGRKDGYTF.

This clonotype was seen ten or more times. V usage is TRBV7-2 and J usage is TRBJ2-3; possibly TRBD2 for D (6 bases). CDR1 is SGHTA, CDR2 FQGNSA, per germline. This CDR3 contains 15 residues. The ends were cut back, 7 bases at V and 2 bases at J, with 16 bases in the middle. CDR3 amino acids: CASTPRGTVTDTQYF. For the CDR3, the DNA is TGTGCCAGCACCCCGCGGGGCACAGTCACAGATACGCAGTATTTT.

The table lists this clonotype with a few counts. In nucleotides, the CDR3 is TGTGCCAGCCGATCCTACGGGGGGGCTAGCACAGATACGCAGTATTTT. Translating gives CASRSYGGASTDTQYF. The rearrangement links TRBV6-6 to TRBJ2-3, with 8 bases identical to TRBD2. The CDR3 runs 16 residues. With 8 bases clipped from V and 0 bases from J, the junction kept 10 bases outside the gene matches. Germline CDR1 is MNHNY and CDR2 is SVGAGI (reference sequence).

This clonotype was recorded at least ten times. At one end the junction does not follow the germline gene, possibly because of a read error. The V call is TRBV7-7, the J call TRBJ1-4; no clear D gene. Per germline, CDR1 SSHAT and CDR2 FNYEAQ (reference sequence). This CDR3 is built from 15 residues. The CDR3 coding sequence is TGTGCTAGCAGCTTAACACCGGCAACTAATGAAAAACTGTTTTTT. It is translated as CASSLTPATNEKLFF.

The table lists this clonotype with a few counts. The chain has TRBV6-6 and TRBJ1-1; D not resolved. The CDR3 has 13 amino acids. V shed 9 bases and J shed 3 bases, with 14 bases lying between them. CDR1 and CDR2 from the germline V gene are MNHNY and SVGAGI (reference sequence). CDR3 amino acids: CASRMIMDTEAFF. The CDR3 DNA reads TGTGCCAGTCGAATGATTATGGACACTGAAGCTTTCTTT.